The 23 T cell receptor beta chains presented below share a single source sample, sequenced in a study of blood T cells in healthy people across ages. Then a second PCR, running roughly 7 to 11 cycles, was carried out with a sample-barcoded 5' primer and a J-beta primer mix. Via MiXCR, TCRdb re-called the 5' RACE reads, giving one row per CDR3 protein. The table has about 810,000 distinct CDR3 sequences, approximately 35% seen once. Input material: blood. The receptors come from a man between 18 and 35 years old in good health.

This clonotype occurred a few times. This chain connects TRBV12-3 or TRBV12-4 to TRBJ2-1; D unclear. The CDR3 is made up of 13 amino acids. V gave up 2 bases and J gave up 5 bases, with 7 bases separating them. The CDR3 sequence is CASSLRANNEQFF. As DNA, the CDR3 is TGTGCCAGCAGTTTAAGGGCAAACAATGAGCAGTTCTTC.

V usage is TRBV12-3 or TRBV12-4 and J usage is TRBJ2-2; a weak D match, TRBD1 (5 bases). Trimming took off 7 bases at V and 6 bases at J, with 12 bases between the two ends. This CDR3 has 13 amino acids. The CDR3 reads CASTPTRAGELFF. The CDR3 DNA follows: TGTGCCAGCACCCCCACCAGGGCCGGGGAGCTGTTTTTT.

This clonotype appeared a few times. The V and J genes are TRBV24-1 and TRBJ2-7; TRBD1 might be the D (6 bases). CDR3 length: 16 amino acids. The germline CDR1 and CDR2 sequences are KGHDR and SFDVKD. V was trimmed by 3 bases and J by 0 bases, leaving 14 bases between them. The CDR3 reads CATSDPQGLPSYEQYF. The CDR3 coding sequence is TGTGCCACCAGTGATCCTCAGGGGCTCCCCTCCTACGAGCAGTACTTC.

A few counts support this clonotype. For the CDR3, the DNA is TGTGCCATCAGCGGGACTAACACTGAAGCTTTCTTT. Translated: CAISGTNTEAFF. The chain couples TRBV10-3 to TRBJ1-1, with a weak D call TRBD1 (5 bases). With 6 bases removed from V and 2 bases from J, the gap between germline ends came to 7 bases. Germline CDR1 ENHRY, CDR2 SYGVKD. This CDR3 has 12 amino acids.

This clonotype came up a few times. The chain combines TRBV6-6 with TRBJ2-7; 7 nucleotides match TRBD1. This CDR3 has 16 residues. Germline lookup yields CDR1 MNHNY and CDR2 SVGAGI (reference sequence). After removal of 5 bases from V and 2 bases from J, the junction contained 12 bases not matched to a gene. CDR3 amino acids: CASSRPKTGATYEQYF. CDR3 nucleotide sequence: TGTGCCAGCAGTCGTCCGAAAACAGGGGCCACCTACGAGCAGTACTTC.

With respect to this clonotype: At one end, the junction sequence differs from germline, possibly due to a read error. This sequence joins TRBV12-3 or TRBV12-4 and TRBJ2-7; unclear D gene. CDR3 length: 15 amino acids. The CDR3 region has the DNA TGTGCCAACAGTTTTGGTCGTGGCATCCCCTACGAGCAGTACTTC. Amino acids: CANSFGRGIPYEQYF.

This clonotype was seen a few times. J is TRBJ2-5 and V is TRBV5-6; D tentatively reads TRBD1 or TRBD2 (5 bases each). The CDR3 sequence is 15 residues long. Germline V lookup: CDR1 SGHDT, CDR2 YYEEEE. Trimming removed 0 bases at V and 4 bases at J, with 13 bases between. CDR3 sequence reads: CASSLANGAGETQYF. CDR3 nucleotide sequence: TGTGCCAGCAGCTTGGCGAACGGGGCAGGAGAGACCCAGTACTTC.

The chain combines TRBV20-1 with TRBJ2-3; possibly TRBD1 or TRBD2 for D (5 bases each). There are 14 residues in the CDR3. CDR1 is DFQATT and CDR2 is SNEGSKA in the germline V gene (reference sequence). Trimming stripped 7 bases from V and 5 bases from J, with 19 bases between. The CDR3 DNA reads TGCAGTGGCGATTGGGACCTCGAAAAAGATACGCAGTATTTT. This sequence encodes CSGDWDLEKDTQYF.

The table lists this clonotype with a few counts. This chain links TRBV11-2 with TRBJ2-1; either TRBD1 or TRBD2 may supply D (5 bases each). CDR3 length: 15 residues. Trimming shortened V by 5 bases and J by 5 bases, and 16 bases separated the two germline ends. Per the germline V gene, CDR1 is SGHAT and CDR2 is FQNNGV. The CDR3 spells CASSPTGRINNEQFF. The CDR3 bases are TGTGCCAGCAGCCCCACGGGACGGATAAACAATGAGCAGTTCTTC.

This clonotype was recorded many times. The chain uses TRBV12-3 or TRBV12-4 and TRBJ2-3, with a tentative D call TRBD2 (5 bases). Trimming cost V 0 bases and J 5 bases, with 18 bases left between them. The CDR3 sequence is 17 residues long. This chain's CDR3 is CASSLARSGGSRDTQYF. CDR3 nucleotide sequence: TGTGCCAGCAGTTTAGCGCGCAGCGGTGGGTCCAGAGATACGCAGTATTTT.

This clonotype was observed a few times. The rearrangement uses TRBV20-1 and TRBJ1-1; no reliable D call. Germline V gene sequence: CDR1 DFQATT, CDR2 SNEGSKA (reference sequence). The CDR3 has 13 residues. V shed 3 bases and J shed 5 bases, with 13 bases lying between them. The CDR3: CSASRPSGTEAFF. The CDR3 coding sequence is TGCAGTGCTAGTCGCCCGTCGGGAACTGAAGCTTTCTTT.

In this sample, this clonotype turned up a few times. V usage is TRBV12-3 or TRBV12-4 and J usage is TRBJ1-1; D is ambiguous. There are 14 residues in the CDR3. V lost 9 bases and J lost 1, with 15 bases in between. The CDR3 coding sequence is TGTGCCAGTACGTACCTGCCCGGGAACACTGAAGCTTTCTTT. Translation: CASTYLPGNTEAFF.

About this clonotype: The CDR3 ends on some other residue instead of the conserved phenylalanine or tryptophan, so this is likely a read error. For the CDR3, the DNA is TGTGCCAGCAGTTTACCGGGCGGGGGAACAGATACGCAGTATTCT. It translates to CASSLPGGGTDTQYS. The J gene is TRBJ2-3, the V gene TRBV12-3 or TRBV12-4; 7 bases align to TRBD2. This CDR3 spans 15 amino acids. V trimming: 2 bases; J trimming: 3 bases; junction bases outside the gene matches: 5.

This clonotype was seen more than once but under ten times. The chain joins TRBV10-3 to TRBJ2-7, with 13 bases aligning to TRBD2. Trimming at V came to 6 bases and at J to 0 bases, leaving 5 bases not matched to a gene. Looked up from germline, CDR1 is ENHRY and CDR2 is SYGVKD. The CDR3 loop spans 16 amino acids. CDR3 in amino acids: CAIRGLAGTSSYEQYF. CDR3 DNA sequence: TGTGCCATCAGGGGACTAGCGGGGACGAGCTCCTACGAGCAGTACTTC.

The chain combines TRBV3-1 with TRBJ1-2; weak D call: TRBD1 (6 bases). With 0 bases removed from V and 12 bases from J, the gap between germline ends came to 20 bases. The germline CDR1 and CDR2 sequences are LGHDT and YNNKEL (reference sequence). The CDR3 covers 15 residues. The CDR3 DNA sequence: TGTGCCAGCAGCCAAGACGCGGGGGGCAGGACCCTCAACACCTTC. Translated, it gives CASSQDAGGRTLNTF.

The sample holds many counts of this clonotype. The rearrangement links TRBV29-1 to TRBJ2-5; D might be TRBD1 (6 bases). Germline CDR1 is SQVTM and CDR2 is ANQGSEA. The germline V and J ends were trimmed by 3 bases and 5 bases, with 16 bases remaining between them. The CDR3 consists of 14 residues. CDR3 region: CSVDPTGIWETQYF. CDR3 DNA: TGCAGCGTTGATCCCACAGGGATTTGGGAGACCCAGTACTTC.

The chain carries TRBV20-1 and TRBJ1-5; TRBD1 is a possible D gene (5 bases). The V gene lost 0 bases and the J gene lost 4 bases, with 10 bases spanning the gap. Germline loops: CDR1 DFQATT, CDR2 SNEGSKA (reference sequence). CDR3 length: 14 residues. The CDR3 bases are TGCAGTGCTAGAGATCCGAGGGGAAATCAGCCCCAGCATTTT. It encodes CSARDPRGNQPQHF.

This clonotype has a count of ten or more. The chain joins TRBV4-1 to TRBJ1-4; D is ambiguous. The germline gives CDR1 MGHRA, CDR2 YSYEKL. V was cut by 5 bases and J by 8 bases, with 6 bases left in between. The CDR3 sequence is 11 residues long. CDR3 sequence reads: CASSGPEKLFF. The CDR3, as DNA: TGCGCCAGCAGCGGACCGGAAAAACTGTTTTTT.

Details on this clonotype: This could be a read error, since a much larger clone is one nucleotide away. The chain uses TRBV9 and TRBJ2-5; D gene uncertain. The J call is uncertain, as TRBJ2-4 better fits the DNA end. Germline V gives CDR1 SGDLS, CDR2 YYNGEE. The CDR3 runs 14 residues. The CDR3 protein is CASSVGGKSDIQYF. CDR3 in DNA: TGTGCCAGCAGCGTAGGAGGAAAATCGGACATTCAGTACTTC.

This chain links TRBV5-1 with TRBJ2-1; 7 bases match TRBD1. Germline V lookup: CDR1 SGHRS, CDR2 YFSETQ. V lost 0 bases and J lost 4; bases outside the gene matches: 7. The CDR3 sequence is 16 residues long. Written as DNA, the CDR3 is TGCGCCAGCAGCTTGGGGTTCGGACAGGTATACAATGAGCAGTTCTTC. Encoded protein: CASSLGFGQVYNEQFF.

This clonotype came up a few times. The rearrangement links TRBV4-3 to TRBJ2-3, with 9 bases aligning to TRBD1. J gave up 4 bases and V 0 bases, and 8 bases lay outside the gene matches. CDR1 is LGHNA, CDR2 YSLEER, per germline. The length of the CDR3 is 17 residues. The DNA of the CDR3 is TGCGCCAGCAGCCAAGATGCGAGCGACAGGGGGTCAGATACGCAGTATTTT. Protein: CASSQDASDRGSDTQYF.

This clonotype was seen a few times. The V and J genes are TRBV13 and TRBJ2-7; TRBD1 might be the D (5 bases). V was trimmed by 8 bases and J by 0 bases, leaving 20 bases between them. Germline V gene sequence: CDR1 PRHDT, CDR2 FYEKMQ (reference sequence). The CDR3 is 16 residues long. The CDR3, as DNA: TGTGCCAGCTGGGGCCAGGACACACTTTTCTCCTACGAGCAGTACTTC. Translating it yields CASWGQDTLFSYEQYF.

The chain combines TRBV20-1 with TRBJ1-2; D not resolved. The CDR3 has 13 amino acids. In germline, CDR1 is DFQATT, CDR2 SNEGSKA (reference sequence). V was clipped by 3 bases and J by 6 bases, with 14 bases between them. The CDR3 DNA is TGCAGTGCTAGTCTCAGACAAGTTAATGGCTACACCTTC. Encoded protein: CSASLRQVNGYTF.